Below are 20 T cell receptor beta chains sequenced from a single sample in a study of blood T cell repertoires in COVID-19. Clones were read by immunoSEQ multiplex PCR, and TCRdb kept only the in-frame ones, dropping some. This sample has some 91,000 clones, with more than 75% found just once. Source material: peripheral blood. The receptors originated from an older man with acute or convalescent COVID-19.

This clone has a count of ten or more. The chain links TRBV22-1 to TRBJ1-4; the D segment call TRBD1 is taken from the table without a DNA check. TRBV22-1 is annotated as a pseudogene. This CDR3 has 13 residues. The CDR3 here is CPGSALGREKLFF. CDR3 sequence (DNA): TGTCCTGGGAGCGCACTGGGGCGGGAAAAACTGTTTTTT.

CDR3 region: CASSSRGGNSGNTIYF. The DNA for the CDR3 is TGTGCCAGCAGCTCAAGAGGCGGGAACTCTGGAAACACCATATATTTT. The chain combines TRBV11-2 with TRBJ1-3, with no clear D. From germline, CDR1 is SGHAT and CDR2 FQNNGV. V gave up 4 bases and J gave up 0 bases, with 13 bases separating them. The CDR3 length is 16 residues.

The chain links TRBV19 to TRBJ1-1; 7 nucleotides match TRBD1. V lost 2 bases to trimming and J lost 6 bases; unmatched junction nucleotides: 6. This CDR3 is 14 amino acids long. Germline CDR1 LNHDA, CDR2 SQIVND (reference sequence). In DNA, the CDR3 is TGTGCCAGTAGTATACTACAGGGGAGAGCTGAAGCTTTCTTT. Translating gives CASSILQGRAEAFF. The entire variable domain, with the rest obtained from reference TRBV19 and TRBJ1-1, is as follows: DGGITQSPKYLFRKEGQNVTLSCEQNLNHDAMYWYRQDPGQGLRLIYYSQIVNDFQKGDIAEGYSVSREKKESFPLTVTSAQKNPTAFYLCASSILQGRAEAFFGQGTRLTVV.

This chain joins TRBV5-1 and TRBJ2-1; 10 bases match TRBD1. Germline lookup yields CDR1 SGHRS and CDR2 YFSETQ. This CDR3 is built from 15 residues. V lost 0 bases and J lost 6; bases outside the gene matches: 3. The CDR3 DNA is TGCGCCAGCAGCTTGGGGCGGACAGGGGGCAATGAGCAGTTCTTC. It is translated as CASSLGRTGGNEQFF.

The J gene is TRBJ1-3, the V gene TRBV6-1, with 7 bases that match TRBD1. The CDR3 runs 18 residues. Losses at the gene ends were 0 bases for V and 0 bases for J; bases not matched to a gene: 8. The germline V gene encodes CDR1 MNHNS and CDR2 SASEGT. The CDR3, as DNA: TGTGCCAGCAGTGAAGCCCACAGGGGCCACTACTCTGGAAACACCATATATTTT. Amino acid sequence: CASSEAHRGHYSGNTIYF.

The gene calls are TRBV18 and TRBJ1-3; no reliable D call. The CDR3 covers 14 residues. Germline V gene sequence: CDR1 KGHSH, CDR2 LQKENI. V gave up 4 bases and J gave up 3 bases, with 10 bases separating them. The CDR3 DNA reads as TGTGCCAGCTCACAGACGGGAATTGGAAACACCATATATTTT. This codes for CASSQTGIGNTIYF.

The V call is TRBV18, the J call TRBJ2-2; 8 bases align to TRBD1. Germline V gene data show CDR1 as KGHSH and CDR2 as LQKENI. The CDR3 has 15 amino acids. The ends lost 5 bases at V and 2 bases at J; junction bases unmatched: 4. CDR3 bases: TGTGCCAGCTCAACTGGACAGGGAAACACCGGGGAGCTGTTTTTT. Its translation is CASSTGQGNTGELFF.

The chain combines TRBV6-6 with TRBJ2-3; no clear D gene. This CDR3 spans 12 amino acids. Germline V gene lookup returns CDR1 MNHNY and CDR2 SVGAGI (reference sequence). Trimming took 6 bases from V and 6 from J, leaving 10 bases between them. CDR3 region: CASSLVSDTQYF. The CDR3 nucleotides are TGTGCCAGCAGCCTGGTGAGTGATACGCAGTATTTT.

This chain links TRBV4-2 with TRBJ1-6; D is perhaps TRBD1 (5 bases). Germline CDR1 LGHNA, CDR2 YNFKEQ. V was trimmed by 1 base and J by 0 bases, leaving 16 bases between them. The CDR3 length is 19 residues. CDR3 DNA: TGTGCCAGCAGCCAAGCTGGGGGACGGGGGAGCTCCTATAATTCACCCCTCCACTTT. Its translation: CASSQAGGRGSSYNSPLHF.

The V and J genes are TRBV13 and TRBJ1-1; 7 bases fit TRBD1. V was pared by 1 base and J by 4 bases, with 12 bases of the junction left unmatched. CDR1 and CDR2 from the germline V gene are PRHDT and FYEKMQ (reference sequence). This CDR3 has 17 residues. This CDR3 reads CASSLVLGGISSTEAFF. The CDR3 region has the DNA TGTGCCAGCAGCTTAGTACTAGGGGGCATTTCTAGCACTGAAGCTTTCTTT. Full variable domain (outside the CDR3, taken from reference TRBV13 and TRBJ1-1): AAGVIQSPRHLIKEKRETATLKCYPIPRHDTVYWYQQGPGQDPQFLISFYEKMQSDKGSIPDRFSAQQFSDYHSELNMSSLELGDSALYFCASSLVLGGISSTEAFFGQGTRLTVV.

V and J are TRBV19 and TRBJ2-5, with D possibly being TRBD2 (6 bases). The CDR3 spans 15 residues. The germline gives CDR1 LNHDA, CDR2 SQIVND (reference sequence). The V end was cut by 1 base, the J end by 5 bases, with 14 bases between. The CDR3 nucleotides read TGTGCCAGTAGTATAGGCGGGACCGAGGCGGAGACCCAGTACTTC. Translating it yields CASSIGGTEAETQYF.

The V call is TRBV5-1, the J call TRBJ1-1; 8 positions agree with TRBD1. CDR3 size: 14 residues. Unmatched junction bases numbered 4, after V lost 5 bases and J lost 1 base. Germline values: CDR1 SGHRS, CDR2 YFSETQ. The CDR3 loop reads CASSLQGGNTEAFF. CDR3 nucleotides: TGCGCCAGCAGTTTACAGGGGGGGAACACTGAAGCTTTCTTT.

This clone was seen once. The J gene is TRBJ1-4, the V gene TRBV15; the D is unclear. Per the germline V gene, CDR1 is LNHNV and CDR2 is YYDKDF (reference sequence). The V gene lost 3 bases and the J gene lost 8 bases, with 16 bases spanning the gap. The CDR3 has 15 residues. As DNA, the CDR3 is TGTGCCACCAGCAGGGTGAGGTCGTATGGCGAAAAACTGTTTTTT. Protein product: CATSRVRSYGEKLFF. Full variable domain (missing parts from reference TRBV15 and TRBJ1-4): DAMVIQNPRYQVTQFGKPVTLSCSQTLNHNVMYWYQQKSSQAPKLLFHYYDKDFNNEADTPDNFQSRRPNTSFCFLDIRSPGLGDTAMYLCATSRVRSYGEKLFFGSGTQLSVL.

The chain joins TRBV4-1 to TRBJ2-1; D possibly corresponds to TRBD2 (6 bases). This CDR3 region has 18 residues. Trimming removed 0 bases from V and 2 bases from J, with 17 bases in between. The germline V gene has CDR1 MGHRA and CDR2 YSYEKL. CDR3 nucleotides: TGCGCCAGCAGCCAAGATTGGGGGGTCTTCGGCGCCTACAATGAGCAGTTCTTC. Encoded protein: CASSQDWGVFGAYNEQFF.

The sample holds a few counts of this clone. V usage is TRBV19 and J usage is TRBJ1-1; D unresolved. Germline V lookup: CDR1 LNHDA, CDR2 SQIVND (reference sequence). The CDR3 has 15 amino acids. Trimming took 3 bases from V and 8 from J, leaving 19 bases between them. This CDR3 reads CASSIVGLSAPEAFF. The CDR3 DNA reads TGTGCCAGTAGTATCGTCGGTCTCTCTGCCCCCGAAGCTTTCTTT. Based on the CDR3 plus reference TRBV19 and TRBJ1-1, the full variable domain is DGGITQSPKYLFRKEGQNVTLSCEQNLNHDAMYWYRQDPGQGLRLIYYSQIVNDFQKGDIAEGYSVSREKKESFPLTVTSAQKNPTAFYLCASSIVGLSAPEAFFGQGTRLTVV.

V usage is TRBV6-5 and J usage is TRBJ1-1, with D hard to call. This CDR3 spans 13 amino acids. Germline V gene sequence: CDR1 MNHEY, CDR2 SVGAGI. Trimming shortened V by 6 bases and J by 4 bases, and 12 bases separated the two germline ends. CDR3 nucleotide sequence: TGTGCCAGCAGCCGGGCGGGCGGCACTGAAGCTTTCTTT. It yields the protein CASSRAGGTEAFF.

The chain couples TRBV7-9 to TRBJ2-3; 8 nucleotides match TRBD2. CDR3 length: 15 amino acids. V trimming: 0 bases; J trimming: 4 bases; junction bases outside the gene matches: 3. Per the germline V gene, CDR1 is SEHNR and CDR2 is FQNEAQ (reference sequence). The DNA for the CDR3 is TGTGCCAGCAGCTTAGCAGCGGGAGTTGCAGATACGCAGTATTTT. This sequence encodes CASSLAAGVADTQYF. Combining the CDR3 with reference TRBV7-9 and TRBJ2-3 gives the whole variable domain DTGVSQNPRHKITKRGQNVTFRCDPISEHNRLYWYRQTLGQGPEFLTYFQNEAQLEKSRLLSDRFSAERPKGSFSTLEIQRTEQGDSAMYLCASSLAAGVADTQYFGPGTRLTVL.

This chain's CDR3 is CAWSLGTGYAAGELFF. CDR3 bases: TGTGCCTGGAGTTTGGGGACAGGGTACGCGGCCGGGGAGCTGTTTTTT. The chain couples TRBV30 to TRBJ2-2, with 9 bases lining up with TRBD1. Trimming took 2 bases from V and 6 from J; bases not matched to a gene: 10. This CDR3 contains 16 residues. Germline V CDR1 and CDR2: GTSNPN, SVGIG (reference sequence).

The chain uses TRBV18 and TRBJ2-6; D unresolved. With 7 bases removed from V and 1 base from J, the gap between germline ends came to 8 bases. The CDR3 is made up of 14 amino acids. Germline V gene sequence: CDR1 KGHSH, CDR2 LQKENI. The CDR3 DNA reads as TGTGCCAGCTATACGGGTTCTGGGGCCAACGTCCTGACTTTC. Its protein is CASYTGSGANVLTF.

V is TRBV7-2 and J is TRBJ2-1, with D perhaps TRBD1 (6 bases). The CDR3 extends over 15 amino acids. Looked up from germline, CDR1 is SGHTA and CDR2 is FQGNSA. Trimming took 3 bases from V and 6 from J, leaving 15 bases between them. In DNA form, the CDR3 reads TGTGCCAGCAGCTTTTCCTTAGACAGGCGCAATGAGCAGTTCTTC. Translating gives CASSFSLDRRNEQFF.